This entry describes one T cell receptor (beta chain). These data come from a study of shared clonotypes between healthy human individuals. Original data processing: ImmunoSEQ supplied junction-only sequences lacking quality scores, so filtering was different. Profiling relied on immunoSEQ multiplex PCR, and the TCRdb table lists in-frame clones only, not all of them. Clonal size and the V and J genes are those of that table, whereas D and trimming came from the DNA. The data show 180,000 or so clones, approximately 92% seen once. V was cut by 8 bases and J by 7 bases, with 9 bases left in between. In germline, CDR1 is KGHSH, CDR2 LQKENI. The CDR3 is 11 amino acids.

The sequenced material came from naive CD4+ T cells sorted from blood. Subset here: CD45RA+ positively selected. The chain recombines TRBV18 with TRBJ2-1; maybe TRBD1 (6 bases). The clonotype comes from a woman aged 25 to 45 in good health. The CDR3 sequence is CASTRGNEQFF. In DNA, the CDR3 is TGTGCCAGCACGAGGGGGAATGAGCAGTTCTTC.